This entry describes one TCR beta chain. The CDR3 is made up of 14 amino acids. Germline CDR1 reads SGHVS; CDR2 reads FQNEAQ. With 2 bases removed from V and 2 bases from J, the gap between germline ends came to 9 bases. Original analysis: Reference gene primer amplification in the assay estimated nucleated cell counts. Clones were sequenced by immunoSEQ multiplex PCR, and TCRdb holds only the in-frame ones, with some missing. V, J and clone size reflect that table, while D and trimming were determined from the DNA. The data show 140,000 or so clones, approximately 80% seen once. The data were obtained in a study of blood T cell repertoires in COVID-19. About the study: COVID-19 samples from acute and convalescent phases originated in the United States, Italy and Spain. Nucleic acid was either cDNA or gDNA, and it came from T cells, B-cell-depleted T cells, or PBMCs.

The TCR was taken from a man aged 65-85 years who had recovered from COVID-19. Sequenced input: peripheral blood. The chain couples TRBV7-8 to TRBJ2-5; no definite D call. The CDR3 is CASSLLAEQETQYF. CDR3 nucleotides: TGTGCCAGCAGCTTATTGGCGGAACAAGAGACCCAGTACTTC.